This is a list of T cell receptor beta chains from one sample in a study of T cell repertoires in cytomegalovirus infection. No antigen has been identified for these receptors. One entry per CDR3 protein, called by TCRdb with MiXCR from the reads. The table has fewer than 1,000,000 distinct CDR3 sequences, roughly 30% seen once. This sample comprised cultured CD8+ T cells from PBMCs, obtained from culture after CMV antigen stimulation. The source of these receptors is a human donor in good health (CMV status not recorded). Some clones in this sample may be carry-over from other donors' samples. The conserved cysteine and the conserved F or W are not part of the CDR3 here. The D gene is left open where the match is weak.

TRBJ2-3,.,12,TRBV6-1,ASSLRGEEDTQY
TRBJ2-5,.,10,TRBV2,ASSDGGETQY
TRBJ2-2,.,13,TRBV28,ASSSRYYNTGELF
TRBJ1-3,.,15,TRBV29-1,SVEDYGPTVSGNTIY
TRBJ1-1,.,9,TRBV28,ASRTAALAF
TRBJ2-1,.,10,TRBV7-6,ASSDLWNEQF
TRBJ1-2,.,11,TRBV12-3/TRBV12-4,ASGPQTNYGYT
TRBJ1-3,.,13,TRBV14,ASSQVAGTGNTIY
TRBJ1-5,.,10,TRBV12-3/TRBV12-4,AAGTTNQPQH
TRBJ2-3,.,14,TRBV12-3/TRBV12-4,ASSRPSSYDRDTQY
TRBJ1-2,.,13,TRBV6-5,ASSYTGNRNYGYT
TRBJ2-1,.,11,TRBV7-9,ASRRFEDDEQF
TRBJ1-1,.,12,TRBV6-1,ASSEAETYTEAF
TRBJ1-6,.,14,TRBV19,ASSSHRDPYNSPLH
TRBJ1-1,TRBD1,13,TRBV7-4,ASSLVGAGGPEAF
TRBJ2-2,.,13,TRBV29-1,SARSGGHYTGELF
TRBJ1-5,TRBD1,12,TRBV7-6,ASSLQGAHQPQH
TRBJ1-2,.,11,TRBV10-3,AIKIRTKHGYT
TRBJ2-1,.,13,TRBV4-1,ASSPTLARANEQF
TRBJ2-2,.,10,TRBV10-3,AISESWNELF
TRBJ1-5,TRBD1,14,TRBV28,ASSRDRGLSNQPQH
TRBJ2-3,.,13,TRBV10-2,ASSAMASRTDTQY
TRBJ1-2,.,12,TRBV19,ASSMGGTNYGYT
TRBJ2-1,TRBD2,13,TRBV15,ATRASGGPYNEQF
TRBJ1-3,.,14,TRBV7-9,ASSRPPGRQSNTIY
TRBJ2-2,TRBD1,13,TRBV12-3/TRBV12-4,ASSHRGLRSGELF
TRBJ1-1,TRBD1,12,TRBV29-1,SVPTGQGGTEAF
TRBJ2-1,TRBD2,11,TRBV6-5,ASSYYRGGDQF
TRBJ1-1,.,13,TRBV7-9,ASSPLNGLNTEAF
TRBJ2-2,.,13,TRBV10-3,AISDLAENTGELF
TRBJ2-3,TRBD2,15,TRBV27,ASSLKSGGPRTDTQY
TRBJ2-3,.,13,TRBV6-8,ASSPGGPFTDTQY
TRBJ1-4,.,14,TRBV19,ASSFPTLRTNEKLF
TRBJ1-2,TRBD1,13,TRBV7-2,ASRTGTGVNYGYT
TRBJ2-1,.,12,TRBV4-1,ASSPWRGPNEQF
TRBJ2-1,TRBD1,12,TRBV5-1,ASSTGTENNEQF
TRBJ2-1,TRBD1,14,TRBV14,ASSPRTGHTYNEQF